These T cell receptor beta chains were read from a single sample in a study of blood T cell repertoires in COVID-19. Repertoires were generated with immunoSEQ multiplex PCR, while TCRdb's copy carries only in-frame clones and drops some. The sample yields about 300,000 clones, 88% seen once. Sequenced material: peripheral blood. Receptor source: a man aged 18 to 35 with active or convalescent COVID-19. The conserved cysteine and the conserved F or W are not part of the CDR3 here. The order of the fields is CDR3 protein, V gene, clone size, J gene. Size values are once, few and many counts, or a class for expanded clones, and some rows have none.

cdr3_aa: ASSPQGRGSYEQY
v_call: TRBV18
clone_size: once
j_call: TRBJ2-7

cdr3_aa: ASSPREKHEQY
v_call: TRBV12-3/TRBV12-4
clone_size: .
j_call: TRBJ2-7

cdr3_aa: AISDPNRNSPLH
v_call: TRBV10-3
clone_size: .
j_call: TRBJ1-6

cdr3_aa: ASSPRTGRPKEQF
v_call: TRBV5-4
clone_size: .
j_call: TRBJ2-1

cdr3_aa: ASIRDTGELF
v_call: TRBV11-3
clone_size: .
j_call: TRBJ2-2

cdr3_aa: ASRPSRDRANQPQH
v_call: TRBV6-6
clone_size: .
j_call: TRBJ1-5

cdr3_aa: ASSLGINQPQH
v_call: TRBV7-6
clone_size: .
j_call: TRBJ1-5

cdr3_aa: ASSYRSETQY
v_call: TRBV6-2/TRBV6-3
clone_size: .
j_call: TRBJ2-5

cdr3_aa: ASSHKLVSADSPLH
v_call: TRBV7-8
clone_size: .
j_call: TRBJ1-6

cdr3_aa: ASSEEAASPLH
v_call: TRBV2
clone_size: once
j_call: TRBJ1-6

cdr3_aa: ASYDWSQAHYGYT
v_call: TRBV6-5
clone_size: .
j_call: TRBJ1-2

cdr3_aa: SVRAGTSAGEQF
v_call: TRBV29-1
clone_size: .
j_call: TRBJ2-1

cdr3_aa: ASFRGTGWHTEAF
v_call: TRBV10-3
clone_size: .
j_call: TRBJ1-1

cdr3_aa: ASTTRGAQDTQY
v_call: TRBV2
clone_size: .
j_call: TRBJ2-3

cdr3_aa: ASYKGDSSGNTIY
v_call: TRBV5-1
clone_size: .
j_call: TRBJ1-3

cdr3_aa: ASSLVPDRANEKLF
v_call: TRBV7-2
clone_size: .
j_call: TRBJ1-4

cdr3_aa: AISAPDRDGYT
v_call: TRBV10-3
clone_size: .
j_call: TRBJ1-2

cdr3_aa: ASSSGWDRQETQY
v_call: TRBV27
clone_size: .
j_call: TRBJ2-5

cdr3_aa: ASSSGQGPYEQY
v_call: TRBV19
clone_size: .
j_call: TRBJ2-7

cdr3_aa: ASSLRTGLTGNTIY
v_call: TRBV13
clone_size: .
j_call: TRBJ1-3

cdr3_aa: ASSQGLDRNQPQH
v_call: TRBV3-1/TRBV3-2
clone_size: .
j_call: TRBJ1-5

cdr3_aa: ASSYGTGSSYEQY
v_call: TRBV9
clone_size: .
j_call: TRBJ2-7

cdr3_aa: ASSEFDRAKSTGELF
v_call: TRBV6-1
clone_size: .
j_call: TRBJ2-2

cdr3_aa: ASSSQGLGGYT
v_call: TRBV7-9
clone_size: .
j_call: TRBJ1-2

cdr3_aa: ASSVNQGAQRTEAF
v_call: TRBV18
clone_size: .
j_call: TRBJ1-1

cdr3_aa: ASSSGRRGQMGAEAF
v_call: TRBV7-8
clone_size: .
j_call: TRBJ1-1

cdr3_aa: ASSTRTGGAGTTEAF
v_call: TRBV7-2
clone_size: .
j_call: TRBJ1-1

cdr3_aa: ATSRRAGQGAAYEQY
v_call: TRBV15
clone_size: .
j_call: TRBJ2-7

cdr3_aa: SVLREQGYGYT
v_call: TRBV29-1
clone_size: .
j_call: TRBJ1-2

cdr3_aa: ASSSSYRNTEAF
v_call: TRBV11-3
clone_size: .
j_call: TRBJ1-1

cdr3_aa: ASRLGQGESHGYT
v_call: TRBV2
clone_size: .
j_call: TRBJ1-2